The 23 T cell receptor beta chains below come from one sample, sequenced in a study of control samples from healthy donors and cancer patients (TCRdb year 2020). Library preparation used the immunoSEQ multiplex PCR assay. TCRdb mirrors the immuneACCESS table, restricted to in-frame sequences. Some clones are absent from its copies; in checked studies, under half trace to an unresolved V gene, and the reason for the others is unknown. The sample includes under 150,000 clones, with 80% to 90% observed a single time. The ten largest account for 1.1% of the sample. The source material was PBMCs. These receptors originate from a woman between 50 and 59 years old with colorectal cancer.

The chain is built from TRBV9 and TRBJ1-5; D call uncertain. The CDR3 loop spans 14 amino acids. Germline loops: CDR1 SGDLS, CDR2 YYNGEE. Trimming shortened V by 0 bases and J by 3 bases, and 7 bases separated the two germline ends. In DNA form, the CDR3 reads TGTGCCAGCAGCGTAGGTTCAGACAATCAGCCCCAGCATTTT. Amino acid sequence: CASSVGSDNQPQHF.

This chain connects TRBV29-1 to TRBJ2-1, with a tentative D call TRBD1 (5 bases). This CDR3 spans 12 amino acids. In germline, CDR1 is SQVTM, CDR2 ANQGSEA. The germline V and J ends were trimmed by 6 bases and 3 bases, with 9 bases remaining between them. DNA of the CDR3: TGCAGCGTCCCAGGGATCTACAATGAGCAGTTCTTC. Its translation is CSVPGIYNEQFF.

CDR3 coding DNA: TGCAGTGCTAGTCCTCAGGGGGAGAAGTGGGAAGGCTACACCTTC. This codes for CSASPQGEKWEGYTF. The chain recombines TRBV20-1 with TRBJ1-2, with 7 nucleotides matching TRBD1. The ends lost 3 bases at V and 8 bases at J; junction bases unmatched: 15. From germline, CDR1 is DFQATT and CDR2 SNEGSKA (reference sequence). The CDR3 sequence is 15 residues long.

This clone was observed a single time. V and J are TRBV11-3 and TRBJ1-1; tentatively, D is TRBD1 (5 bases). The V end lost 3 bases, the J end lost 3 bases, and 8 bases lay between the germline ends. The CDR3 runs 13 residues. Germline CDR1 and CDR2: SGHNT and YENEEA. Here the CDR3 DNA reads TGTGCCAGCAGCTTCGGCAGGGACACTGAAGCTTTCTTT. This sequence encodes CASSFGRDTEAFF. The variable domain in full, with the rest retrieved from reference TRBV11-3 and TRBJ1-1, is EAGVVQSPRYKIIEKKQPVAFWCNPISGHNTLYWYLQNLGQGPELLIRYENEEAVDDSQLPKDRFSAERLKGVDSTLKIQPAELGDSAVYLCASSFGRDTEAFFGQGTRLTVV.

This clone occurred a few times. The V and J genes are TRBV30 and TRBJ2-5, with TRBD2 as a possible D gene (7 bases). The CDR3 is 14 residues long. Germline CDR1 is GTSNPN and CDR2 is SVGIG (reference sequence). Trimming took off 2 bases at V and 5 bases at J, with 15 bases between the two ends. The CDR3, as DNA: TGTGCCTGGAGTTCGGGGGGCGGCGGGGAGACCCAGTACTTC. Translation: CAWSSGGGGETQYF.

This chain joins TRBV19 and TRBJ1-5; 8 bases are shared with TRBD1. The CDR3 length is 13 residues. Germline V gives CDR1 LNHDA, CDR2 SQIVND (reference sequence). V dropped 9 bases and J dropped 6; count of bases not matched to a gene: 7. The CDR3 sequence: CASKDRAAQPQHF. The CDR3 DNA reads TGTGCCAGCAAGGACAGGGCGGCTCAGCCCCAGCATTTT.

The chain links TRBV29-1 to TRBJ1-5; the D is unclear. Germline CDR1 and CDR2: SQVTM and ANQGSEA. This CDR3 contains 13 residues. Trimming took 1 base from V and 6 from J, leaving 10 bases between them. CDR3 residues: CSVEGPLGQPQHF. CDR3 nucleotides: TGCAGCGTTGAAGGGCCGTTAGGTCAGCCCCAGCATTTT. Combining the CDR3 with reference TRBV29-1 and TRBJ1-5 gives the whole variable domain SAVISQKPSRDICQRGTSLTIQCQVDSQVTMMFWYRQQPGQSLTLIATANQGSEATYESGFVIDKFPISRPNLTFSTLTVSNMSPEDSSIYLCSVEGPLGQPQHFGDGTRLSIL.

The V gene is TRBV21-1, the J gene TRBJ2-7; the table's D call, TRBD1, was not checked against the DNA. TRBV21-1 is a listed pseudogene. CDR3 length: 17 amino acids. The CDR3 reads CASSTRSGDTASYEQYF. The DNA of the CDR3 is TGTGCCAGCAGCACCCGATCAGGGGACACAGCCTCCTACGAGCAGTACTTC.

The V and J genes are TRBV4-1 and TRBJ2-7; TRBD2 matches at 7 bases. Germline V lookup: CDR1 MGHRA, CDR2 YSYEKL. The CDR3 spans 13 residues. V dropped 1 base and J dropped 6; count of bases not matched to a gene: 3. CDR3 bases: TGCGCCAGCAGCCAAGCGGGAGGAGGCGAGCAGTACTTC. It codes for CASSQAGGGEQYF.

The gene calls are TRBV18 and TRBJ1-1, with TRBD1 matching 7 bases. The CDR3 length is 14 residues. CDR1 and CDR2 from the germline V gene are KGHSH and LQKENI. Germline trimming cut 6 bases from V and 3 bases from J; bases unmatched to any gene: 7. This chain's CDR3 is CASSETGADTEAFF. The DNA for the CDR3 is TGTGCCAGCTCCGAAACAGGGGCGGACACTGAAGCTTTCTTT. Full variable domain (outside the CDR3, taken from reference TRBV18 and TRBJ1-1): NAGVMQNPRHLVRRRGQEARLRCSPMKGHSHVYWYRQLPEEGLKFMVYLQKENIIDESGMPKERFSAEFPKEGPSILRIQQVVRGDSAAYFCASSETGADTEAFFGQGTRLTVV.

The chain employs TRBV5-1 and TRBJ2-1, with TRBD2 matching over 9 bases. Trimming removed 0 bases from V and 2 bases from J; junction bases left unmatched: 3. Per the germline V gene, CDR1 is SGHRS and CDR2 is YFSETQ. This CDR3 spans 16 amino acids. CDR3 sequence: CASSLDGTSPYNEQFF. CDR3 sequence (DNA): TGCGCCAGCAGCTTGGATGGGACTAGCCCCTACAATGAGCAGTTCTTC.

The gene calls are TRBV6-5 and TRBJ1-1; no clear D gene. CDR3 length equals 13 residues. V dropped 0 bases and J dropped 6 bases, with 8 bases sitting between them. Germline CDR1 reads MNHEY; CDR2 reads SVGAGI. Here the CDR3 DNA reads TGTGCCAGCAGTTACTCTTCGGGATCTGAAGCTTTCTTT. Its protein is CASSYSSGSEAFF.

V and J are TRBV3-1 (or the pseudogene TRBV3-2) and TRBJ2-1, with TRBD2 matching over 10 bases. The CDR3 is 15 residues long. Germline V gives CDR1 LGHDT, CDR2 YNNKEL (reference sequence). The V and J ends lost 6 bases and 3 bases, in that order; junction bases with no gene match: 5. The CDR3 region is CASSQLAGDYNEQFF. The CDR3 DNA reads as TGTGCCAGCAGTCAGCTAGCGGGGGACTACAATGAGCAGTTCTTC.

This clone was seen more than once but under ten times. The V and J genes are TRBV6-1 and TRBJ1-5, with unresolved D. In germline, CDR1 is MNHNS, CDR2 SASEGT. The CDR3 has 16 residues. Between the trimmed V and J ends, which lost 1 base and 6 bases, there was a span of 16 bases. DNA of the CDR3: TGTGCCAGCAGTGAAGGGGATTATTGGGTCCGTCAGCCCCAGCATTTT. Protein sequence: CASSEGDYWVRQPQHF.

The chain carries TRBV7-8 and TRBJ1-4; D uncertain. Germline V gives CDR1 SGHVS, CDR2 FQNEAQ. The CDR3 totals 16 residues. V lost 1 base to trimming and J lost 0 bases, with 9 bases between them. The CDR3, as DNA: TGTGCCAGCAGCTTAGTCAGACTTGCAACTAATGAAAAACTGTTTTTT. Its translation: CASSLVRLATNEKLFF.

V gene TRBV7-3 combines with J gene TRBJ2-5; maybe TRBD1 (5 bases). Germline CDR1 reads SGHTA; CDR2 reads FQGTGA. This CDR3 spans 14 amino acids. The V end lost 1 base, the J end lost 5 bases, and 11 bases lay between the germline ends. The CDR3 here is CASSLNGYRETQYF. The CDR3 region has the DNA TGTGCCAGCAGCTTAAATGGTTACAGGGAGACCCAGTACTTC.

The chain carries TRBV14 and TRBJ2-5, with D tentatively TRBD2 (6 bases). V was trimmed by 0 bases and J by 4 bases, leaving 24 bases between them. CDR1 SGHDN and CDR2 FVKESK come from the germline V gene. The length of the CDR3 is 19 residues. CDR3 DNA: TGTGCCAGCAGCCAAGAGGGACTGAGTTCTTTCCAGTATGGAGAGACCCAGTACTTC. This sequence encodes CASSQEGLSSFQYGETQYF. Full variable domain (missing parts from reference TRBV14 and TRBJ2-5): EAGVTQFPSHSVIEKGQTVTLRCDPISGHDNLYWYRRVMGKEIKFLLHFVKESKQDESGMPNNRFLAERTGGTYSTLKVQPAELEDSGVYFCASSQEGLSSFQYGETQYFGPGTRLLVL.

The chain uses TRBV2 and TRBJ1-1; 12 bases align to TRBD1. Germline assignment: CDR1 SNHLY and CDR2 FYNNEI. This CDR3 region has 15 residues. Trimming took 3 bases from V and 4 from J; bases not matched to a gene: 3. In nucleotides, the CDR3 is TGTGCCAGCAGTGACCCGGGACAGGGGGCCACTGAAGCTTTCTTT. As protein: CASSDPGQGATEAFF.

The rearrangement links TRBV6-5 to TRBJ1-1; a possible D gene is TRBD1 (6 bases). Germline lookup yields CDR1 MNHEY and CDR2 SVGAGI. The CDR3 contains 16 residues. V was clipped by 4 bases and J by 0 bases, with 15 bases between them. The CDR3 loop is CASSSGGADMNTEAFF. CDR3 sequence (DNA): TGTGCCAGCAGTTCCGGGGGGGCTGACATGAACACTGAAGCTTTCTTT.

V is TRBV4-1 and J is TRBJ2-2; TRBD2 agrees at 12 bases. Germline V CDR1 and CDR2: MGHRA, YSYEKL. V shed 4 bases, J shed 3 bases, and the junction held 9 bases outside the gene matches. The CDR3 has 18 residues. CDR3 sequence (DNA): TGCGCCAGCAGCCTCTTCAGGACTAGCGGGACTTACACCGGGGAGCTGTTTTTT. Translating gives CASSLFRTSGTYTGELFF.

The chain has TRBV29-1 and TRBJ1-1, with D uncertain. Germline lookup yields CDR1 SQVTM and CDR2 ANQGSEA. This CDR3 has 11 amino acids. Trimming shortened V by 5 bases and J by 0 bases, and 4 bases separated the two germline ends. CDR3 residues: CSVKVNTEAFF. The CDR3 DNA reads as TGCAGCGTTAAGGTGAACACTGAAGCTTTCTTT.

The rearrangement uses TRBV6-1 and TRBJ2-1; possible D gene TRBD1, 7 bases. With 0 bases removed from V and 7 bases from J, the gap between germline ends came to 13 bases. There are 15 residues in the CDR3. Germline V gene lookup returns CDR1 MNHNS and CDR2 SASEGT. The CDR3 nucleotides read TGTGCCAGCAGTGAAGCGGGCAGGGGGGTGAATGAGCAGTTCTTC. It translates to CASSEAGRGVNEQFF.

This clone was seen only a few times. The rearrangement joins TRBV2 to TRBJ1-2; D gene ambiguous. V was trimmed by 6 bases and J by 0 bases, leaving 14 bases between them. CDR1 is SNHLY and CDR2 is FYNNEI in the germline V gene. The CDR3 runs to 15 residues. The CDR3 spells CASSLGGFSNYGYTF. CDR3 in DNA: TGTGCCAGCAGCCTGGGAGGGTTTTCTAACTATGGCTACACCTTC.